This is a list of T cell receptor beta chains from one sample in a study of read filtering for tumor transcriptome and immune sequencing. TCRdb re-analysed the reads in MiXCR, keeping a single row per CDR3 protein. The table includes around 40,000 distinct CDR3 sequences, approximately 14% detected once. Sequenced sample: a population of CD138-negative cells sorted from bone marrow. The receptor source for this set is a donor at least 40 years old with multiple myeloma. CDR3s include the opening cysteine and the closing phenylalanine or tryptophan. D genes are given only for firm matches. Only some rows state a clone size, as once, few, many or a class for expanded clones.

J gene	V gene	clone size	D gene	CDR3 DNA	CDR3 protein
TRBJ1-5	TRBV19	-	TRBD1	TGTGCCAGTAATAGGGACAGGGGAAGCAATCAGCCCCAGCATTTT	CASNRDRGSNQPQHF
TRBJ2-7	TRBV7-2	many	-	TGTGCCAGCAGTCCAAATCAGGGGTACGAGCAGTACTTC	CASSPNQGYEQYF
TRBJ2-2	TRBV11-1	many	-	TGTGCCAGCAGCTTCGGACCCGACACCGGGGAGCTGTTTTTT	CASSFGPDTGELFF
TRBJ2-7	TRBV28	many	-	TGTGCCAGCAGCTCCTCATGGACTTACTACGAGCAGTACTTC	CASSSSWTYYEQYF
TRBJ2-7	TRBV6-2/TRBV6-3	many	TRBD2	TGTGCCAGCAGACCTGGACTAGCCTACGAGCAGTACTTC	CASRPGLAYEQYF
TRBJ2-1	TRBV7-6	few	-	TGTGCCAGCAGCCCTGTTCTAGCGTACAATGAGCAGTTCTTC	CASSPVLAYNEQFF
TRBJ2-2	TRBV11-3	few	-	TGTGCCAGCAGCCCGATGTCGAGACTACCGAACACCGGGGAGCTGTTTTTT	CASSPMSRLPNTGELFF
TRBJ2-3	TRBV7-3	many	-	TGTGCCAGCAGCTTAAAAGTTCCGGATACGCAGTATTTT	CASSLKVPDTQYF
TRBJ1-5	TRBV19	-	-	TGTGCCAGTAAGCCGAGGCCGAGCAATCAGCCCCAGCATTTT	CASKPRPSNQPQHF
TRBJ2-1	TRBV5-1	many	TRBD1	TGCGCCAGCAGCGCCGGGACAGGGCTCTACAATGAGCAGTTCTTC	CASSAGTGLYNEQFF
TRBJ2-1	TRBV11-2	many	TRBD2	TGTGCCAGCAGCGCCTGGACTAGCGGGAGGCCGTACAATGAGCAGTTCTTC	CASSAWTSGRPYNEQFF
TRBJ2-3	TRBV20-1	many	TRBD2	TGCAGTGCCCCACCACCGGGACTAGCGGGAGTAGATACGCAGTATTTT	CSAPPPGLAGVDTQYF
TRBJ1-5	TRBV20-1	many	TRBD1	TGCAGTGCTAGTCCGGGACAGTACAATCAGCCCCAGCATTTT	CSASPGQYNQPQHF
TRBJ2-4	TRBV29-1	many	TRBD1	TGCAGCGCTAGACAGGGAAACATTCAGTACTTC	CSARQGNIQYF
TRBJ1-1	TRBV12-3/TRBV12-4	many	-	TGTGCCAGCAGTGGGACGGCTGAAGCTTTCTTT	CASSGTAEAFF
TRBJ2-7	TRBV20-1	many	TRBD1	TGCAGTGCTTTGCTGGGGACAGGGTATACCGAGCAGTACTTC	CSALLGTGYTEQYF
TRBJ1-1	TRBV29-1	many	-	TGCAGCGTTGCCAACCTGATTGTAATGGGGCAAGCTGAAGCTTTCTTT	CSVANLIVMGQAEAFF
TRBJ2-1	TRBV6-2/TRBV6-3	-	TRBD1	TGTGCCAGCAGTGAACGGAGGACAGGAAACAATGAGCAGTTCTTC	CASSERRTGNNEQFF
TRBJ2-7	TRBV29-1	many	-	TGCAGCGTTGCCTCGGGCGGCGGAGCCTACGAGCAGTACTTC	CSVASGGGAYEQYF
TRBJ2-2	TRBV19	many	-	TGTGCCAGTAGTATGCGGGTCCGGGAGCTGTTTTTT	CASSMRVRELFF
TRBJ2-7	TRBV15	many	-	TGTGCCACCAGCTACAGGGCTTTTGGAGAGCAGTACTTC	CATSYRAFGEQYF
TRBJ2-1	TRBV20-1	many	-	TGCAGTGCTGGGGGCCGGTTGAGGAATGAGCAGTTCTTC	CSAGGRLRNEQFF
TRBJ2-1	TRBV3-1	many	-	TGTGCCAGCAGCCAATACCCCGGCAATGAGCAGTTCTTC	CASSQYPGNEQFF
TRBJ1-4	TRBV20-1	many	TRBD1	TGCAGTGCTAGCAGGGGGCGAGAAAAACTGTTTTTT	CSASRGREKLFF
TRBJ1-5	TRBV19	many	-	TGTGCCGCGGGGCCCAGGGGCGGTAGCAATCAGCCCCAGCATTTT	CAAGPRGGSNQPQHF
TRBJ2-1	TRBV20-1	many	TRBD2	TGCAGTGCTAGACCCACACTAGCGCTCTCCTACAATGAGCGGTTCTTC	CSARPTLALSYNERFF
TRBJ1-2	TRBV10-3	many	-	TGTGCCATCAGTGAACATGCTAACTATGGCTACACCTTC	CAISEHANYGYTF
TRBJ1-4	TRBV6-1	many	-	TGTGCCAGCAGTGGTGGTGTTAATGAAAAACTGTTTTTT	CASSGGVNEKLFF
TRBJ2-1	TRBV10-3	many	-	TGTGCCATCAGCGTAGGGAATAGCAATGAGCAGTTCTTC	CAISVGNSNEQFF
TRBJ1-2	TRBV20-1	many	-	TGCAGTGCTAGAGAAAAGGCTAACTATGGCTACACCTTC	CSAREKANYGYTF
TRBJ2-1	TRBV28	many	-	TGTGCCAGCACCCTGCGGACTCCTTACAATGAGCAGTTCTTC	CASTLRTPYNEQFF
TRBJ2-3	TRBV28	-	TRBD2	TGTGCCAGCAGTCCCACTAGCGGGGTTCGCACAGATACGCAGTATTTT	CASSPTSGVRTDTQYF
TRBJ2-2	TRBV4-1	-	-	TGCGCCAGCAGTGGGACCCTGAACACCGGGGAGCTGTTTTTT	CASSGTLNTGELFF
TRBJ2-1	TRBV6-2/TRBV6-3	many	TRBD2	TGTGCCAGCAGTCCGTCGACTAGCGGGATTTCCTACAATGAGCAGTTCTTC	CASSPSTSGISYNEQFF
TRBJ2-7	TRBV4-3	many	TRBD2	TGCGCCAGCAGCCAAGGACTAGCGGGAACATACGAGCAGTACTTC	CASSQGLAGTYEQYF
TRBJ1-1	TRBV12-3/TRBV12-4	-	-	TGTGCCAGCAGTTTAGCAGGGGGATTGGCAGCTTTCTTT	CASSLAGGLAAFF
TRBJ2-3	TRBV18	many	TRBD2	TGTGCCAGCTCACCCCCGGGACTAGCGGGATCGTTGGATACGCAGTATTTT	CASSPPGLAGSLDTQYF
TRBJ2-5	TRBV12-3/TRBV12-4	few	TRBD1	TGTGCCAGCAGGCACGGGACAGCCAGACAAGAGACCCAGTACTTC	CASRHGTARQETQYF
TRBJ1-2	TRBV24-1	many	-	TGTGCCACCAGCGAGACAGCTAACTATGGCTACACCTTC	CATSETANYGYTF
TRBJ2-5	TRBV20-1	many	TRBD2	TGCAGTGCTAGAGGGGCTAGCGGGGCAGAGACCCAGTACTTC	CSARGASGAETQYF
TRBJ2-7	TRBV4-1	many	TRBD1	TGCGCCAGCAGCCAAGTGGACAGGGGAGGCGAGCAGTACTTC	CASSQVDRGGEQYF
TRBJ2-1	TRBV25-1	many	TRBD1	TGTGCCAGCAGTGACGCCGGGACAGGGGTTCGGAATGAGCAGTTCTTC	CASSDAGTGVRNEQFF
TRBJ2-3	TRBV28	many	TRBD2	TGTGCCAGCAGTTTATCCGGGGGCGGGAGGAGCACAGATACGCAGTATTTT	CASSLSGGGRSTDTQYF
TRBJ2-6	TRBV6-1	-	-	TGTGCCAGCTCTCCCAGGGGCTCTGGGGCCAACGTCCTGACTTTC	CASSPRGSGANVLTF
TRBJ1-6	TRBV20-1	many	TRBD1	TGCAGTGCTAGTAAGACAGGGTCTAATTCACCCCTCCACTTT	CSASKTGSNSPLHF
TRBJ1-2	TRBV28	many	TRBD1	TGTGCCAGCAGCGTGGGGACAGCATCCGGCTACACCTTC	CASSVGTASGYTF
TRBJ2-2	TRBV2	few	-	TGTGCCAGCAGGCTGGACACGCACACCGGGGAGCTGTTTTTT	CASRLDTHTGELFF
TRBJ2-3	TRBV7-2	many	-	TGTGCCAGCAGCTTATCAGGAGTTACGCAGTATTTT	CASSLSGVTQYF
TRBJ2-3	TRBV20-1	many	-	TGCAGTGCTAGGCGGGCTAGCGTAGATGATACGCAGTATTTT	CSARRASVDDTQYF
TRBJ2-3	TRBV7-2	many	-	TGTGCCAGCAGCTCCTTACCACTAGCTAGCACAGATACGCAGTATTTT	CASSSLPLASTDTQYF
TRBJ1-4	TRBV4-3	few	-	TGCGCCAGCAGCCAAGATCGGAAGGGAGAAAAACTGTTTTTT	CASSQDRKGEKLFF
TRBJ2-3	TRBV5-1	many	-	TGCGCCAGCAGCCCGACTCGGGATCCGTACACAGATACGCAGTATTTT	CASSPTRDPYTDTQYF
TRBJ1-3	TRBV20-1	-	TRBD1	TGCAGTGCTAGGGCACAGGGGGTCGGAAACACCATATATTTT	CSARAQGVGNTIYF
TRBJ2-7	TRBV20-1	many	TRBD2	TGCAGCGGAGCGGGAGTTGGCTACGAGCAGTACTTC	CSGAGVGYEQYF
TRBJ2-1	TRBV7-2	many	-	TGTGCCAGCAGCTTAGAGACTCTCTCCTACAATGAGCAGTTCTTC	CASSLETLSYNEQFF
TRBJ2-7	TRBV28	many	-	TGTGCCAGCACAAGACAGCCCATTTACGAGCAGTACTTC	CASTRQPIYEQYF